The 7 T cell receptor beta chains listed next were all sequenced from one sample in a study of T cells expressing NK-cell markers. TCRdb reprocessed the 5' RACE reads; each CDR3 protein has one entry and no DNA is given. The sample holds roughly 160,000 distinct CDR3 sequences. Sequencing was performed on blood T cells: a sorted CD56 or NKG2C T cell subset, CD4+ or CD8+ T cells, or bulk PBMC T cells (not recorded which). The receptors were gathered from a man between 18 and 69 years old in good health.

The rearrangement joins TRBV6-6 to TRBJ2-7; the TRBD1 assignment by TCRdb is unverifiable without DNA. Germline lookup yields CDR1 MNHNY and CDR2 SVGAGI (reference sequence). The length of the CDR3 is 13 residues. Here the CDR3 reads CASSLDRWYEQYF.

V gene TRBV24-1 combines with J gene TRBJ2-3; the D call of TRBD2 rests on TCRdb alone, since no DNA is present to check it. CDR1 and CDR2 from the germline V gene are KGHDR and SFDVKD. This CDR3 has 16 amino acids. The CDR3 reads CATSATGVLSTDTQYF.

The chain recombines TRBV27 with TRBJ2-4; TCRdb reports TRBD1, a call that lacks DNA to check it against. The CDR3 runs 15 residues. From germline, CDR1 is MNHEY and CDR2 SMNVEV (reference sequence). The CDR3 reads CASRTGWGNRDIQYF.

This sequence joins TRBV6-1 and TRBJ1-1. CDR3 length: 14 amino acids. Germline V gene lookup returns CDR1 MNHNS and CDR2 SASEGT. Here the CDR3 reads CASSEDWIRTEAFF.

The rearrangement joins TRBV6-2 or TRBV6-3 to TRBJ2-7. The CDR3 is 15 residues long. The germline V gene encodes CDR1 MNHEY and CDR2 SVGEGT. The CDR3 sequence: CASSYGIRGTYEQYF.

The chain links TRBV7-9 to TRBJ2-2; TCRdb calls TRBD2, which cannot be checked without DNA. The CDR3 has 17 amino acids. The germline V gene encodes CDR1 SEHNR and CDR2 FQNEAQ (reference sequence). This chain's CDR3 is CASTIPDLGRSGGELFF.

The J gene is TRBJ2-3, the V gene TRBV6-2 or TRBV6-3. The CDR3 is made up of 12 amino acids. Germline values: CDR1 MNHEY, CDR2 SVGEGT. The CDR3: CASRVQADTQYF.